This T cell receptor beta chain originates from a study of siplizumab effects on memory and regulatory T cells. General study points: Contribution to the alloresponse seemed major for naive T cells, which also seemed more diverse than memory cells.

This CDR3 spans 12 amino acids. Trimming removed 9 bases from V and 5 bases from J, with 13 bases in between. Germline CDR1 KGHSH, CDR2 LQKENI. Libraries were prepared by immunoSEQ multiplex PCR; TCRdb keeps only in-frame clonotypes and omits some of them. Of approximately 100,000 clones in the sample, 85% to 95% were seen once. Concerning this clone itself: Its antigen is as yet unknown.

The V gene is TRBV18, the J gene TRBJ2-5, with D perhaps matching TRBD2 (5 bases). Sample: non-Treg CD4+ T cells sorted from blood. The TCR was taken from a human donor in good health. The CDR3 DNA reads TGTGCCAGTTCGAGGGTTAGCGAGACCCAGTACTTC. Translating it yields CASSRVSETQYF.